The sequence of this TCR beta chain was determined in a study of blood T cells in healthy people across ages. Primers used in a second PCR of about 6 to 11 cycles were a sample-barcoded 5' primer and a J-beta primer mix. TCRdb re-derived calls from the 5' RACE reads in MiXCR, one entry per CDR3 protein. The sample contains about 650,000 distinct CDR3 sequences, about 34% of which appear only once. Per the germline V gene, CDR1 is SGHTA and CDR2 is FQGNSA. The CDR3 has 16 amino acids. Trimming shortened V by 1 base and J by 11 bases, and 23 bases separated the two germline ends. This rearrangement joins TRBV7-2 to TRBJ2-5, with D possibly TRBD2 on 6 matching bases. This TCR was sampled from a woman older than 75 in good health. What was sequenced was blood. CDR3: CASSLGSSARPREQYF. The CDR3 DNA sequence: TGTGCCAGCAGCTTAGGAAGTAGCGCCCGCCCTCGGGAGCAGTACTTC.